These 9 T cell receptor beta chains share one sample of origin, sequenced in a study of blood T cell repertoires in COVID-19. Repertoires were generated with immunoSEQ multiplex PCR, while TCRdb's copy carries only in-frame clones and drops some. The sample shows 200,000 to 250,000 clones, approximately 90% of them seen only once. Sequenced material: PBMCs or T cells enriched from blood (not recorded which). These receptors originate from a man aged 45-60 years who had been exposed to COVID-19.

The chain uses TRBV5-1 and TRBJ2-7, with D maybe TRBD2 (6 bases). The V end was cut by 4 bases, the J end by 4 bases, with 15 bases between. Germline-derived CDR1 and CDR2 are SGHRS and YFSETQ. The CDR3 spans 14 residues. CDR3 residues: CASSPTGESYEQYF. CDR3 DNA: TGCGCCAGCAGCCCCACGGGGGAGTCGTACGAGCAGTACTTC. Based on the CDR3 plus reference TRBV5-1 and TRBJ2-7, the full variable domain is KAGVTQTPRYLIKTRGQQVTLSCSPISGHRSVSWYQQTPGQGLQFLFEYFSETQRNKGNFPGRFSGRQFSNSRSEMNVSTLELGDSALYLCASSPTGESYEQYFGPGTRLTVT.

The V and J genes are TRBV5-8 and TRBJ1-2, with 7 positions matching TRBD1. The ends lost 3 bases at V and 8 bases at J; junction bases unmatched: 13. The CDR3 has 15 residues. Germline V gene sequence: CDR1 SGHTS, CDR2 YDEGEE. The CDR3 sequence: CASSSGTVLSIGYTF. The CDR3 nucleotides are TGTGCCAGCAGCTCGGGGACAGTCCTGTCTATCGGCTACACCTTC. Combining the CDR3 with reference TRBV5-8 and TRBJ1-2 gives the whole variable domain EAGVTQSPTHLIKTRGQQATLRCSPISGHTSVYWYQQALGLGLQFLLWYDEGEERNRGNFPPRFSGRQFPNYSSELNVNALELEDSALYLCASSSGTVLSIGYTFGSGTRLTVV.

This clone is a singleton in its sample. The J gene is TRBJ2-5, the V gene TRBV9; D is unclear. V shed 0 bases and J shed 7 bases, with 7 bases lying between them. CDR3 length: 12 amino acids. Germline loops: CDR1 SGDLS, CDR2 YYNGEE. The CDR3 loop is CASSVGSGTQYF. CDR3 DNA: TGTGCCAGCAGCGTAGGTTCCGGGACCCAGTACTTC.

The rearrangement uses TRBV5-1 and TRBJ1-1; 9 bases map to TRBD1. The V gene end was trimmed by 3 bases and the J gene end by 6 bases; junction bases not matched to a gene: 6. CDR3 size: 14 residues. From germline, CDR1 is SGHRS and CDR2 YFSETQ. The CDR3 sequence: CASSSGTGRSEAFF. Written as DNA, the CDR3 is TGCGCCAGCAGCTCCGGGACAGGGAGGTCTGAAGCTTTCTTT.

The V and J genes are TRBV28 and TRBJ1-3; D uncertain. The CDR3 is 15 amino acids. The germline V gene encodes CDR1 MDHEN and CDR2 SYDVKM. Trimming shortened V by 5 bases and J by 4 bases, and 15 bases separated the two germline ends. In DNA form, the CDR3 reads TGTGCCAGCAGTATGACCCCGGGAGACGGAAACACCATATATTTT. Amino acid sequence: CASSMTPGDGNTIYF.

The chain uses TRBV19 and TRBJ1-2; possible D gene TRBD1, 5 bases. CDR3 length equals 14 residues. V shed 6 bases and J shed 8 bases, with 19 bases lying between them. Germline CDR1 LNHDA, CDR2 SQIVND (reference sequence). In DNA, the CDR3 is TGTGCCAGTAGCCCAGACAGAACCTTTCGCGGCTACACCTTC. This encodes CASSPDRTFRGYTF.

This chain uses TRBV5-4 with TRBJ1-1; D is unclear. V dropped 0 bases and J dropped 0 bases, with 9 bases sitting between them. The CDR3 has 15 residues. Germline V lookup: CDR1 SGHNT, CDR2 YYREEE (reference sequence). The CDR3: CASSLAGGLNTEAFF. The CDR3 DNA sequence: TGTGCCAGCAGCTTGGCGGGAGGCCTGAACACTGAAGCTTTCTTT.

The rearrangement uses TRBV4-1 and TRBJ2-2, with unresolved D. Germline V gene data show CDR1 as MGHRA and CDR2 as YSYEKL. The CDR3 extends over 15 amino acids. Trimming took 2 bases from V and 1 from J, leaving 8 bases between them. The CDR3 nucleotides read TGCGCCAGCAGCCAAATCTTAGTGAACACCGGGGAGCTGTTTTTT. This encodes CASSQILVNTGELFF.

This chain connects TRBV2 to TRBJ1-1; D gene ambiguous. The ends were cut back, 8 bases at V and 1 base at J, with 11 bases in the middle. This CDR3 spans 13 amino acids. Germline V CDR1 and CDR2: SNHLY, FYNNEI. The CDR3 DNA follows: TGTGCCAGCCTAAAGGAGGAGAACACTGAAGCTTTCTTT. This sequence encodes CASLKEENTEAFF.